This is a list of T cell receptor beta chains from one sample in a study of CD8 T cells in ankylosing spondylitis. MiXCR was run by TCRdb on the 5' RACE reads, yielding one entry per CDR3 protein. The repertoire includes about 140,000 distinct CDR3 sequences, 7% to 9% of them detected once, and 7.3% sits in the top ten. Sequenced material: synovial fluid, either unsorted or a sorted T cell fraction (not recorded which). The receptors here all came from a male donor with ankylosing spondylitis. CDR3s include the opening cysteine and the closing phenylalanine or tryptophan. A D gene is named only where the DNA matches it firmly. Expanded clones get a size class; other rows say once, few or many, or leave the size out.

size: many; D: TRBD2; J: TRBJ2-5; length: 15; V: TRBV5-1; DNA: TGCGCCAGCAGCTTGGCGACTAGCGGAGCAGAGACCCAGTACTTC; CDR3: CASSLATSGAETQYF
size: .; D: .; J: TRBJ2-2; length: 15; V: TRBV20-1; DNA: TGCAGTGCTAGAGTTCGAAGGCAAAACACCGGGGAGCTGTTTTTT; CDR3: CSARVRRQNTGELFF
size: many; D: .; J: TRBJ2-2; length: 14; V: TRBV5-1; DNA: TGCGCCAGCAGCTTGGCCGTTCACACCGGGGAGCTGTTTTTT; CDR3: CASSLAVHTGELFF
size: .; D: .; J: TRBJ1-6; length: 15; V: TRBV4-3; DNA: TGCGCCAGCAGCCAAGGATTTGGGACCAATTCACCCCTCCACTTT; CDR3: CASSQGFGTNSPLHF
size: .; D: .; J: TRBJ2-7; length: 14; V: TRBV28; DNA: TGTGCCAGCAGTTTAGGAGGGGGCCTCAGCGAGCAGTACTTC; CDR3: CASSLGGGLSEQYF
size: .; D: .; J: TRBJ2-7; length: 12; V: TRBV5-1; DNA: TGCGCCAGCAGATTGGACCGAGACGAGCAGTACTTC; CDR3: CASRLDRDEQYF
size: .; D: .; J: TRBJ1-1; length: 15; V: TRBV10-3; DNA: TGTGCCATCAGGGCGTGGTCGGACACGAACACTGAAGCTTTCTTT; CDR3: CAIRAWSDTNTEAFF
size: many; D: .; J: TRBJ2-3; length: 15; V: TRBV4-2; DNA: TGTGCCAGCAGCCAAGCAAAACAGATCACAGATACGCAGTATTTT; CDR3: CASSQAKQITDTQYF
size: .; D: .; J: TRBJ1-1; length: 15; V: TRBV2; DNA: TGTGCCAGCAGCCGCCGGGGCGGGGGGAACACTGAAGCTTTCTTT; CDR3: CASSRRGGGNTEAFF
size: .; D: .; J: TRBJ2-5; length: 14; V: TRBV6-1; DNA: TGTGCCACCGGCCGGTGGGGCCCCAAGGGGACCCAGTACTTC; CDR3: CATGRWGPKGTQYF
size: many; D: .; J: TRBJ1-1; length: 14; V: TRBV10-3; DNA: TGTGCCATCAGTGAGGTGTCGGTGAACACTGAAGCTTTCTTT; CDR3: CAISEVSVNTEAFF
size: many; D: TRBD2; J: TRBJ2-1; length: 15; V: TRBV9; DNA: TGTGCCAGCAGCGTTTTCACTAGCGGGGCCAATGAGCAGTTCTTC; CDR3: CASSVFTSGANEQFF
size: many; D: .; J: TRBJ1-2; length: 15; V: TRBV28; DNA: TGTGCCAGCAGTTCTGGAGGGACAAGTAACTATGGCTACACCTTC; CDR3: CASSSGGTSNYGYTF
size: many; D: .; J: TRBJ1-2; length: 13; V: TRBV29-1; DNA: TGCAGCGTCTCTTTCATCACCACCTATGGCTACACCTTC; CDR3: CSVSFITTYGYTF
size: .; D: TRBD1; J: TRBJ2-7; length: 14; V: TRBV5-1; DNA: TGCGCCAGCAGCTTGAGTCCAGGGGGCTACGAGCAGTACTTC; CDR3: CASSLSPGGYEQYF